This T cell receptor (beta chain) is drawn from a study of immune heterogeneity within non-small cell lung tumors. The wider study: The tumors comprised a few squamous cell carcinomas, around 9 non-squamous carcinomas and 1 not otherwise specified.

Each sample used 600 to 750 ng of genomic DNA from bulk tumor tissue. Multiple widely separated biopsies were taken from each primary tumor at surgery. These patients got curative surgery after being newly diagnosed with untreated non-small cell lung cancer. Findings of the study overall: T-cell receptor beta clonotypes at high frequency differed largely between individual patients. Local tumor mutational burden correlated moderately but significantly with local T-cell clonality (R 0.3 to 0.4).

This clonotype occurred many times. Its antigen remains unidentified. TCR beta CDR3 was amplified by multiplex PCR using 32 V and 13 J primers. TCRdb analysed the multiplex PCR reads with MiXCR anew, one entry per CDR3 protein. The sample contains about 34,000 distinct CDR3 sequences, about 29% of which appear only once. The CDR3 length is 13 residues. Germline V gives CDR1 GTSNPN, CDR2 SVGIG (reference sequence). Unmatched junction bases numbered 4, after V lost 3 bases and J lost 8 bases. The sample consisted of lung tumor tissue. The chain links TRBV30 to TRBJ1-6; 7 bases agree with TRBD1. The clonotype comes from a man aged 40-49 years with non-small cell lung cancer. The CDR3 nucleotides read TGTGCCTGGAGAGACAGGGCGGATTCACCCCTCCACTTT. This gives the protein CAWRDRADSPLHF.